This record covers a single TCR beta chain. The data were taken from a study of blood T cell repertoires in COVID-19. On the study more broadly: Acute-phase and convalescent COVID-19 samples originated in the United States, Italy and Spain.

J gave up 7 bases and V 6 bases, and 20 bases lay outside the gene matches. Per germline, CDR1 SNHLY and CDR2 FYNNEI. This CDR3 contains 18 residues. Original handling: Nucleated cell number was recorded as an estimate derived from reference gene primer amplification. The data were produced by immunoSEQ multiplex PCR, yet TCRdb's version contains in-frame clones alone and is incomplete. That table supplies the V and J calls and clone size; D and trimming were determined from the DNA. The table has about 300,000 clones, approximately 86% seen once. This clonotype was sampled from a young man with active or convalescent COVID-19. The sequenced sample consisted of peripheral blood. This chain links TRBV2 with TRBJ1-2; 10 positions agree with TRBD1. The CDR3 spells CASSKTGQGGNFLGGYTF. The CDR3 nucleotides read TGTGCCAGCAGCAAAACCGGACAGGGGGGAAATTTTTTGGGTGGCTACACCTTC.